The next 22 T cell receptor beta chains were all read from a single sample in a study of a mutant IDH1 vaccine in newly diagnosed glioma. Produced via immunoSEQ multiplex PCR; TCRdb's table is partial and in-frame only. Of 65,000 to 70,000 clones listed, over 70% are singletons. Time point indicated: baseline, week 1 (first vaccination visit). As for treatment: pre-vaccination baseline after standard-of-care therapy. The starting material was peripheral blood mononuclear cells (PBMCs), obtained from a glioma patient treated with radiotherapy, temozolomide or both. The receptors derive from a woman between 18 and 29 years old with glioma. Some clones in this sample may be carry-over from other donors' samples.

CDR3 in amino acids: CASRGAGVSAEAFF. For the CDR3, the DNA is TGTGCCAGCAGGGGAGCCGGGGTTTCTGCGGAAGCTTTCTTT. The chain couples TRBV2 to TRBJ1-1; unclear D gene. In germline, CDR1 is SNHLY, CDR2 FYNNEI. V lost 6 bases, J lost 8 bases, and 19 bases lay in between. The CDR3 sequence is 14 residues long.

The chain employs TRBV7-8 and TRBJ2-5, with TRBD2 as a possible D gene (6 bases). The ends were cut back, 0 bases at V and 1 base at J, with 6 bases in the middle. CDR3 size: 14 residues. The V gene's germline CDR1 is SGHVS and CDR2 FQNEAQ. CDR3 sequence: CASSLAGGQETQYF. The CDR3, as DNA: TGTGCCAGCAGCTTAGCGGGGGGCCAAGAGACCCAGTACTTC.

The rearrangement links TRBV5-1 to TRBJ2-7; D is uncertain. This CDR3 comprises 15 residues. Germline CDR1 SGHRS, CDR2 YFSETQ. The ends were cut back, 4 bases at V and 2 bases at J, with 16 bases in the middle. CDR3 region: CASSPSHRTTYEQYF. The CDR3 nucleotides read TGCGCCAGCAGCCCCTCACACCGTACAACCTACGAGCAGTACTTC.

The chain uses TRBV5-5 and TRBJ1-2, with a possible D match to TRBD1 (5 bases). CDR1 and CDR2 from the germline V gene are SGHKS and YYEKEE (reference sequence). The CDR3 length is 14 residues. V shed 0 bases and J shed 7 bases, with 13 bases lying between them. The CDR3 DNA follows: TGTGCCAGCAGCTTGGGCAAGGGGTCGGGTGGCTACACCTTC. Its protein is CASSLGKGSGGYTF. The full variable domain, with the rest looked up from reference TRBV5-5 and TRBJ1-2, is DAGVTQSPTHLIKTRGQQVTLRCSPISGHKSVSWYQQVLGQGPQFIFQYYEKEERGRGNFPDRFSARQFPNYSSELNVNALLLGDSALYLCASSLGKGSGGYTFGSGTRLTVV.

The chain joins TRBV20-1 to TRBJ1-1; weak D call: TRBD1 (6 bases). The germline gives CDR1 DFQATT, CDR2 SNEGSKA (reference sequence). The CDR3 spans 10 residues. V was clipped by 2 bases and J by 11 bases, with 9 bases between them. The chain's CDR3 is CSARYRVAFF. The CDR3 DNA reads as TGCAGTGCTAGATACAGGGTGGCTTTCTTT.

This clone was detected a few times. The chain uses TRBV4-1 and TRBJ2-5; either TRBD1 or TRBD2 may fit D (5 bases each). Trimming took 5 bases from V and 1 from J, leaving 11 bases between them. The V gene's germline CDR1 is MGHRA and CDR2 YSYEKL. CDR3 length: 14 amino acids. Here the CDR3 DNA reads TGCGCCAGCAGCATGGGACCTCTCCAAGAGACCCAGTACTTC. The encoded protein is CASSMGPLQETQYF.

This chain uses TRBV10-3 with TRBJ2-7; D is ambiguous. CDR1 and CDR2 from the germline V gene are ENHRY and SYGVKD. The germline V and J ends were trimmed by 6 bases and 5 bases, with 11 bases remaining between them. There are 12 residues in the CDR3. CDR3 amino acids: CAISPARDEQYF. As DNA, the CDR3 is TGTGCCATCAGCCCAGCACGGGACGAGCAGTACTTC.

DNA for the CDR3: TGTGCCATCCACGCCCCCAACACCGGGGAGCTGTTTTTT. Encoded protein: CAIHAPNTGELFF. The V and J genes are TRBV6-1 and TRBJ2-2, with no clear D. Germline-derived CDR1 and CDR2 are MNHNS and SASEGT. V was clipped by 10 bases and J by 2 bases, with 11 bases between them. This CDR3 comprises 13 residues.

The chain uses TRBV7-8 and TRBJ2-2; D uncertain. Trimming shortened V by 11 bases and J by 3 bases, and 16 bases separated the two germline ends. The CDR3 spans 14 residues. From germline, CDR1 is SGHVS and CDR2 FQNEAQ. Written as DNA, the CDR3 is TGTGCCGGCTACTTGGGTCGGGACACCGGGGAGCTGTTTTTT. Translation: CAGYLGRDTGELFF. Supplemented by reference TRBV7-8 and TRBJ2-2, the full variable domain reads GAGVSQSPRYKVAKRGQDVALRCDPISGHVSLFWYQQALGQGPEFLTYFQNEAQLDKSGLPSDRFFAERPEGSVSTLKIQRTQQEDSAVYLCAGYLGRDTGELFFGEGSRLTVL.

V usage is TRBV6-5 and J usage is TRBJ2-1; 10 bases fit TRBD2. V shed 2 bases and J 9 bases; nucleotides not matched to a gene: 7. CDR1 and CDR2 (germline): MNHEY, SVGAGI. The CDR3 consists of 15 residues. The CDR3 bases are TGTGCCAGCAGTTACGTAACTAGCGGGACAGGTGAGCAGTTCTTC. This translates into CASSYVTSGTGEQFF.

The gene calls are TRBV11-3 and TRBJ1-1, with 10 bases aligning to TRBD1. V lost 5 bases to trimming and J lost 4 bases; unmatched junction nucleotides: 10. CDR3 size: 16 residues. CDR1 is SGHNT, CDR2 YENEEA, per germline. The CDR3 region has the DNA TGTGCCAGCAGCCTGAACGACAGGGGGCGAGGCACTGAAGCTTTCTTT. Amino acid sequence: CASSLNDRGRGTEAFF.

The genes are TRBV5-1 and TRBJ2-5; D is unresolved. The V gene lost 2 bases and the J gene lost 6 bases, with 11 bases spanning the gap. Germline V gene data show CDR1 as SGHRS and CDR2 as YFSETQ. This CDR3 contains 13 residues. In DNA, the CDR3 is TGCGCCAGCAGCTTATCCAACCAGAAGACCCAGTACTTC. It codes for CASSLSNQKTQYF.

The rearrangement links TRBV19 to TRBJ1-4; a possible D gene is TRBD1 (5 bases). V dropped 2 bases and J dropped 4 bases, with 14 bases sitting between them. Looked up from germline, CDR1 is LNHDA and CDR2 is SQIVND (reference sequence). This CDR3 comprises 16 residues. This CDR3 reads CASSIRAVGGNEKLFF. Written as DNA, the CDR3 is TGTGCCAGTAGTATAAGGGCCGTTGGGGGTAATGAAAAACTGTTTTTT.

The chain is built from TRBV9 and TRBJ2-3; no definite D call. The germline CDR1 and CDR2 sequences are SGDLS and YYNGEE. CDR3 size: 14 residues. V lost 0 bases and J lost 10, with 15 bases in between. CDR3 nucleotides: TGTGCCAGCAGCGTAGAGGCGACCGGTCGTCCGCAGTATTTT. It encodes CASSVEATGRPQYF.

This clone occurred once. The chain is built from TRBV4-1 and TRBJ2-3, with 12 bases matching TRBD1. The V gene end was trimmed by 1 base and the J gene end by 5 bases; junction bases not matched to a gene: 7. The CDR3 is 17 residues long. Germline loops: CDR1 MGHRA, CDR2 YSYEKL. CDR3 nucleotide sequence: TGCGCCAGCAGCCAAGCCGGGACAGGGGGCGCCGGAGATACGCAGTATTTT. Translation: CASSQAGTGGAGDTQYF.

V is TRBV11-2 and J is TRBJ1-2, with TRBD1 matching over 8 bases. CDR1 SGHAT and CDR2 FQNNGV come from the germline V gene. The CDR3 is 16 amino acids. J lost 4 bases, V lost 1 base, and 8 bases had no gene match. CDR3 region: CASSLGPRGRGYGYTF. The CDR3, as DNA: TGTGCCAGCAGCTTAGGTCCCAGGGGGCGTGGCTATGGCTACACCTTC.

The V and J genes are TRBV4-1 and TRBJ1-1, with D possibly TRBD1 on 6 matching bases. The CDR3 extends over 12 amino acids. The V end lost 4 bases, the J end lost 7 bases, and 10 bases lay between the germline ends. Germline V gene sequence: CDR1 MGHRA, CDR2 YSYEKL. CDR3 in DNA: TGCGCCAGCAGCCCCACAGGGATTGAAGCTTTCTTT. Translated, it gives CASSPTGIEAFF.

CDR3 region: CASSPGLVRETQYF. The CDR3 coding sequence is TGTGCCAGTTCACCGGGACTAGTGAGAGAGACCCAGTACTTC. V gene TRBV6-1 combines with J gene TRBJ2-5; 8 bases match TRBD2. CDR1 MNHNS and CDR2 SASEGT come from the germline V gene. There are 14 residues in the CDR3. Trimming removed 9 bases from V and 4 bases from J; junction bases left unmatched: 10.

The V and J genes are TRBV5-4 and TRBJ2-4; D is unclear. Germline V gene data show CDR1 as SGHNT and CDR2 as YYREEE (reference sequence). This CDR3 comprises 13 residues. V was cut by 4 bases and J by 1 base, with 6 bases left in between. The CDR3 sequence: CASSVEAKNIQYF. The CDR3 coding sequence is TGTGCCAGCAGCGTTGAGGCCAAAAACATTCAGTACTTC.

This clone has more than one count but fewer than ten. The chain employs TRBV6-1 and TRBJ1-1, with a weak D call TRBD1 (5 bases). Trimming took 9 bases from V and 4 from J, leaving 12 bases between them. From germline, CDR1 is MNHNS and CDR2 SASEGT. The CDR3 sequence is 12 residues long. CDR3 nucleotides: TGTGCCAGTAGCAGGGTGGGCACTGAAGCTTTCTTT. This codes for CASSRVGTEAFF.

The chain links TRBV9 to TRBJ2-2, with D unclear. The CDR3 length is 15 residues. The germline V gene encodes CDR1 SGDLS and CDR2 YYNGEE. V lost 0 bases and J lost 4, with 10 bases in between. The CDR3: CASSVVGLSTGELFF. CDR3 sequence (DNA): TGTGCCAGCAGCGTAGTGGGTCTTTCCACCGGGGAGCTGTTTTTT.

The chain is built from TRBV6-5 and TRBJ2-3; 12 nucleotides line up with TRBD2. This CDR3 contains 15 residues. CDR1 and CDR2 (germline): MNHEY, SVGAGI. V shed 2 bases and J 4 bases; nucleotides not matched to a gene: 1. The CDR3 region is CASSYLAGGADTQYF. As DNA, the CDR3 is TGTGCCAGCAGTTACCTAGCGGGGGGGGCAGATACGCAGTATTTT.